One sample yielded the 22 T cell receptor beta chains listed below, sequenced in a study of radiation and T cells in renal cell carcinoma. Time point meaning: blood 2 weeks post-SBRT. Treatment described: 15 Gy SBRT to primary tumor, nephrectomy 4 weeks later. Some clones are missing from TCRdb's copy, which holds only in-frame ones; the method was immunoSEQ multiplex PCR. The table has around 76,000 clones, 82% seen once. The specimen was blood, collected from a patient whose treatment included radiotherapy and nephrectomy. These TCRs come from a man aged 60-69 years with renal cell carcinoma.

This clone was seen a few times. V gene TRBV4-1 combines with J gene TRBJ1-1; D is possibly TRBD1 (6 bases). The V gene's germline CDR1 is MGHRA and CDR2 YSYEKL. V lost 3 bases, J lost 5 bases, and 19 bases lay in between. This CDR3 contains 16 residues. Written as DNA, the CDR3 is TGCGCCAGCAGCCATTCAACGCAGGGGAGGGGGACTGAAGCTTTCTTT. Amino acids: CASSHSTQGRGTEAFF.

This clone was counted only a few times. This rearrangement joins TRBV19 to TRBJ2-1; D is ambiguous. This CDR3 is 12 amino acids long. V lost 3 bases and J 10 bases, leaving 10 bases between the germline ends. CDR1 is LNHDA and CDR2 is SQIVND in the germline V gene (reference sequence). The CDR3 DNA follows: TGTGCCAGTAGTATTTGGTCTTCCGAGCAGTTCTTC. Residues: CASSIWSSEQFF.

The chain joins TRBV11-2 to TRBJ2-2, with D perhaps matching TRBD1 (5 bases). The germline V and J ends were trimmed by 5 bases and 2 bases, with 9 bases remaining between them. Germline CDR1 reads SGHAT; CDR2 reads FQNNGV. The CDR3 runs to 14 residues. This CDR3 reads CASSTDSNTGELFF. CDR3 coding DNA: TGTGCCAGCAGCACCGACAGTAACACCGGGGAGCTGTTTTTT.

The genes are TRBV10-3 and TRBJ2-1; TRBD1 matches at 8 bases. The CDR3 length is 15 residues. Germline assignment: CDR1 ENHRY and CDR2 SYGVKD. The junction had 10 bases not matched to a gene; V was cut back by 6 bases and J by 6 bases. CDR3 DNA: TGTGCCATCAGCGCGTCCGGGACAGGAAGCAATGAGCAGTTCTTC. Translating it yields CAISASGTGSNEQFF.

This chain uses TRBV21-1 with TRBJ2-5; the D segment call TRBD2 is taken from the table without a DNA check. TRBV21-1 is deemed a pseudogene. The CDR3 contains 18 residues. DNA of the CDR3: TGTGCCAGCAGCACAGCCCCGTGGCTAGCGGGAGCAGGGGAGACCCAGTACTTC. This gives the protein CASSTAPWLAGAGETQYF.

The V and J genes are TRBV28 and TRBJ2-2; 10 nucleotides match TRBD2. Germline CDR1 and CDR2: MDHEN and SYDVKM. The CDR3 consists of 18 residues. V trimming: 4 bases; J trimming: 1 base; junction bases outside the gene matches: 9. The chain's CDR3 is CASSYPLTSGKNTGELFF. The CDR3 DNA is TGTGCCAGCAGTTACCCCCTCACTAGCGGGAAGAACACCGGGGAGCTGTTTTTT.

This chain uses TRBV30 with TRBJ1-2; 9 nucleotides match TRBD1. V shed 2 bases and J 4 bases; nucleotides not matched to a gene: 5. The CDR3 runs 14 residues. Germline assignment: CDR1 GTSNPN and CDR2 SVGIG (reference sequence). Here the CDR3 DNA reads TGTGCCTGGAGTCGAACAGGGGGCGTCTATGGCTACACCTTC. Amino acids: CAWSRTGGVYGYTF.

To note about this clone: A read error may explain this, as a much larger clone is one base away. Other DNA variants within this sample encode the same CDR3. The chain couples TRBV5-1 to TRBJ2-6; 10 bases align to TRBD1. Germline V gives CDR1 SGHRS, CDR2 YFSETQ. The CDR3 is 16 residues long. J lost 3 bases, V lost 3 bases, and 3 bases had no gene match. In DNA form, the CDR3 reads TGCGCCAGCAGCTGGACAGGGGGAGGTGGGGCCAACGTCCTGACTTTC. It is translated as CASSWTGGGGANVLTF. Full variable domain (missing parts from reference TRBV5-1 and TRBJ2-6): KAGVTQTPRYLIKTRGQQVTLSCSPISGHRSVSWYQQTPGQGLQFLFEYFSETQRNKGNFPGRFSGRQFSNSRSEMNVSTLELGDSALYLCASSWTGGGGANVLTFGAGSRLTVL.

The chain has TRBV5-1 and TRBJ2-5, with D possibly being TRBD2 (5 bases). CDR3 length: 12 amino acids. Trimming shortened V by 2 bases and J by 5 bases, and 7 bases separated the two germline ends. Germline V CDR1 and CDR2: SGHRS, YFSETQ. CDR3 coding DNA: TGCGCCAGCAGCTTAGTAGCGGAGACCCAGTACTTC. Its protein is CASSLVAETQYF.

In this sample, this clone turned up a few times. This sequence joins TRBV7-6 and TRBJ2-2; D gene unclear. The CDR3 spans 19 residues. V was trimmed by 2 bases and J by 0 bases, leaving 19 bases between them. Germline lookup yields CDR1 SGHVS and CDR2 FNYEAQ. The CDR3 bases are TGTGCCAGCAGCTTAATAGACTTCATTAAAAGCTCGAACACCGGGGAGCTGTTTTTT. This translates into CASSLIDFIKSSNTGELFF.

This clone has only one observation. The chain couples TRBV4-1 to TRBJ1-2, with TRBD1 matching over 7 bases. J lost 4 bases, V lost 0 bases, and 8 bases had no gene match. This CDR3 region has 16 residues. The germline V gene encodes CDR1 MGHRA and CDR2 YSYEKL. CDR3 region: CASSQDNRGDPYGYTF. In nucleotides, the CDR3 is TGCGCCAGCAGCCAAGATAACAGGGGTGATCCCTATGGCTACACCTTC.

J is TRBJ1-5 and V is TRBV6-5, with D perhaps TRBD1 (5 bases). The germline CDR1 and CDR2 sequences are MNHEY and SVGAGI. CDR3 length: 14 amino acids. V dropped 7 bases and J dropped 4 bases, with 14 bases sitting between them. CDR3 amino acids: CASKGARGNQPQHF. The CDR3 coding sequence is TGTGCCAGCAAAGGAGCGAGGGGTAATCAGCCCCAGCATTTT.

The chain employs TRBV9 and TRBJ1-2; 9 nucleotides align to TRBD1. Germline lookup yields CDR1 SGDLS and CDR2 YYNGEE. This CDR3 has 15 residues. Germline trimming cut 3 bases from V and 1 base from J; bases unmatched to any gene: 4. The DNA for the CDR3 is TGTGCCAGCAGCGAAGACAGGGGGTATAACTATGGCTACACCTTC. This gives the protein CASSEDRGYNYGYTF.

This chain uses TRBV2 with TRBJ2-5; 12 positions match TRBD2. The germline V gene has CDR1 SNHLY and CDR2 FYNNEI. After removal of 6 bases from V and 3 bases from J, the junction contained 17 bases not matched to a gene. The CDR3 has 19 residues. The CDR3 DNA reads TGTGCCAGCAGCTACAGCCTTCTAGCGGGAGGGCGGCCGGAAGAGACCCAGTACTTC. Its translation: CASSYSLLAGGRPEETQYF. The full variable domain, rest sourced from reference TRBV2 and TRBJ2-5, is EPEVTQTPSHQVTQMGQEVILRCVPISNHLYFYWYRQILGQKVEFLVSFYNNEISEKSEIFDDQFSVERPDGSNFTLKIRSTKLEDSAMYFCASSYSLLAGGRPEETQYFGPGTRLLVL.

The V call is TRBV29-1, the J call TRBJ2-7, with no clear D. The CDR3 extends over 11 amino acids. The V gene's germline CDR1 is SQVTM and CDR2 ANQGSEA. Deletions cut 4 bases from V and 3 bases from J, with 7 bases between. The CDR3 region has the DNA TGCAGCGTTGGGCAGAGCTACGAGCAGTACTTC. Translation: CSVGQSYEQYF.

This chain links TRBV2 with TRBJ2-4; possible D gene TRBD1, 5 bases. Trimming removed 1 base from V and 2 bases from J, with 12 bases in between. CDR1 is SNHLY, CDR2 FYNNEI, per germline. The CDR3 is made up of 16 amino acids. CDR3 nucleotides: TGTGCCAGCAGTGAAGGGGGCGGCGTACCCAAAAACATTCAGTACTTC. Protein product: CASSEGGGVPKNIQYF.

This rearrangement joins TRBV7-3 to TRBJ2-2, with 8 bases identical to TRBD1. With 2 bases clipped from V and 2 bases from J, the junction kept 1 base outside the gene matches. Germline CDR1 and CDR2: SGHTA and FQGTGA. The CDR3 is 15 amino acids. The chain's CDR3 is CASSLGQGNTGELFF. Here the CDR3 DNA reads TGTGCCAGCAGCTTAGGACAGGGAAACACCGGGGAGCTGTTTTTT.

This clone has more than one count but fewer than ten. The chain carries TRBV5-1 and TRBJ1-6; no reliable D call. The ends were cut back, 2 bases at V and 5 bases at J, with 14 bases in the middle. This CDR3 comprises 16 residues. Germline values: CDR1 SGHRS, CDR2 YFSETQ. CDR3 nucleotide sequence: TGCGCCAGCAGCTTCCGTCCGGACGGGCATAATTCACCCCTCCACTTT. It yields the protein CASSFRPDGHNSPLHF.

The gene calls are TRBV10-3 and TRBJ2-1; D may be TRBD1 or TRBD2 (5 bases each). The CDR3 loop spans 16 amino acids. Germline assignment: CDR1 ENHRY and CDR2 SYGVKD. Trimming pared 3 bases from V and 5 bases from J, leaving 17 bases between. CDR3 region: CAISESFRELHNEQFF. CDR3 DNA: TGTGCCATCAGTGAATCGTTCAGGGAGCTCCACAATGAGCAGTTCTTC.

This clone occurred once. The chain employs TRBV5-8 and TRBJ2-5, with 8 bases that match TRBD2. The CDR3 is made up of 15 amino acids. Germline V gene data show CDR1 as SGHTS and CDR2 as YDEGEE. V lost 4 bases, J lost 2 bases, and 7 bases stayed unmatched. The DNA for the CDR3 is TGTGCCAGCAGCACGGGACTAGGGGGTCAAGAGACCCAGTACTTC. It encodes CASSTGLGGQETQYF.

V usage is TRBV4-2 and J usage is TRBJ2-5, with 8 bases fitting TRBD1. The CDR3 has 15 residues. The junction had 9 bases not matched to a gene; V was cut back by 4 bases and J by 5 bases. The germline CDR1 and CDR2 sequences are LGHNA and YNFKEQ. CDR3 sequence reads: CASSLWTGHSETQYF. The DNA for the CDR3 is TGTGCCAGCAGCCTATGGACAGGGCACTCGGAGACCCAGTACTTC.

The chain employs TRBV6-6 and TRBJ2-3; D unclear. V was trimmed by 6 bases and J by 9 bases, leaving 19 bases between them. CDR1 is MNHNY, CDR2 SVGAGI, per germline (reference sequence). CDR3 length: 14 amino acids. This chain's CDR3 is CASSRGRLGRTQYF. In DNA form, the CDR3 reads TGTGCCAGCAGCCGCGGACGACTCGGAAGGACGCAGTATTTT.